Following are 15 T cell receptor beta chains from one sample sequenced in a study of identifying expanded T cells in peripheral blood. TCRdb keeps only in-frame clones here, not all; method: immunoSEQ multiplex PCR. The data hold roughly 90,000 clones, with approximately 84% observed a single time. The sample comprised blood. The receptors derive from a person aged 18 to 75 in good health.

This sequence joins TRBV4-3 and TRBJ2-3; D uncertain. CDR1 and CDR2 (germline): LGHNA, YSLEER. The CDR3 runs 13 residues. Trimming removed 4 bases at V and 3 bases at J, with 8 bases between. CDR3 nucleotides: TGCGCCAGCAGCCGTACAGATACAGATACGCAGTATTTT. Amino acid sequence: CASSRTDTDTQYF.

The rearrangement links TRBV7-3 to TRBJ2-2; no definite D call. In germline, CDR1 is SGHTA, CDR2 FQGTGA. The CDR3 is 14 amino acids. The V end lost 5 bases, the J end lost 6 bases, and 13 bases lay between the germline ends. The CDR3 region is CASSPLIGPGELFF. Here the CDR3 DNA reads TGTGCCAGCAGCCCACTAATAGGGCCCGGGGAGCTGTTTTTT.

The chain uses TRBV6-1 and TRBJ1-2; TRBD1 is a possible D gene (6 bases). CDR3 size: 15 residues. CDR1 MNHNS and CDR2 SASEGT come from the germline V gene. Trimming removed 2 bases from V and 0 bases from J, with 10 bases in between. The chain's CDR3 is CASSERDIANYGYTF. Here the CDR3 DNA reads TGTGCCAGCAGTGAAAGGGACATAGCTAACTATGGCTACACCTTC.

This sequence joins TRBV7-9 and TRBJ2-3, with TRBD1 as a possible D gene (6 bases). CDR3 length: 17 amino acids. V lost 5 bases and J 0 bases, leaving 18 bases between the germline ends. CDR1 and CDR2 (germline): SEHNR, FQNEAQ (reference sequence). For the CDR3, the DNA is TGTGCCAGCAGCCGAACCGTGACAGGTGCTAGCACAGATACGCAGTATTTT. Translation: CASSRTVTGASTDTQYF.

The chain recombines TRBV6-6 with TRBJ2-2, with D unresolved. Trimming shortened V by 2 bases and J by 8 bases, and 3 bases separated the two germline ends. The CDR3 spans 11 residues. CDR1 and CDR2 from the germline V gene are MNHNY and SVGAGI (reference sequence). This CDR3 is CASSYGGELFF. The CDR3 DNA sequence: TGTGCCAGCAGTTACGGGGGGGAGCTGTTTTTT.

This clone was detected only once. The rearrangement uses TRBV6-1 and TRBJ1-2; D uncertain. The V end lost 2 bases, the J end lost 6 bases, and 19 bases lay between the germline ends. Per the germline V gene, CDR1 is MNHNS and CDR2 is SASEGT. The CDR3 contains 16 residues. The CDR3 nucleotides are TGTGCCAGCAGTGAACGGGGTTTGAATAGCCTGAATGGCTACACCTTC. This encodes CASSERGLNSLNGYTF.

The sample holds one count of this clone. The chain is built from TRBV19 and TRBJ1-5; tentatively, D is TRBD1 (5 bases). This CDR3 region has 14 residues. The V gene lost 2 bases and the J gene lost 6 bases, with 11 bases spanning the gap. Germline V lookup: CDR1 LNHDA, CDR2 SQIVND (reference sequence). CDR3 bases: TGTGCCAGTAGTATAACTGGGGCGGGTCAGCCCCAGCATTTT. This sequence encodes CASSITGAGQPQHF. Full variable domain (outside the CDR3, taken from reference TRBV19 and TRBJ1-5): DGGITQSPKYLFRKEGQNVTLSCEQNLNHDAMYWYRQDPGQGLRLIYYSQIVNDFQKGDIAEGYSVSREKKESFPLTVTSAQKNPTAFYLCASSITGAGQPQHFGDGTRLSIL.

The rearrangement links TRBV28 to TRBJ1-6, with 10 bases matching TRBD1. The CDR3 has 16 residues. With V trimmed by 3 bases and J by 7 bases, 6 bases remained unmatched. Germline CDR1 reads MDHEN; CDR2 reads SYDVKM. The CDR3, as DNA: TGTGCCAGCAGTTTCGGGACAGGGGCACTGAATTCACCCCTCCACTTT. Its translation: CASSFGTGALNSPLHF.

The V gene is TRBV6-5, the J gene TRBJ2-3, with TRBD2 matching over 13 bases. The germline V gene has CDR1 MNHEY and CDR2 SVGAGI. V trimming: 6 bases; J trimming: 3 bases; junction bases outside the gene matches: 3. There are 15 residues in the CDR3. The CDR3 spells CASRPGLAGTDTQYF. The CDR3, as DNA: TGTGCCAGCAGGCCGGGACTAGCGGGGACAGATACGCAGTATTTT.

The CDR3 nucleotides are TGTGCCAGCAGCGAGTGGACTAGCGGGACAGATACGCAGTATTTT. Translated: CASSEWTSGTDTQYF. This rearrangement joins TRBV5-4 to TRBJ2-3; 11 bases line up with TRBD2. The CDR3 sequence is 15 residues long. With 4 bases clipped from V and 3 bases from J, the junction kept 4 bases outside the gene matches. CDR1 SGHNT and CDR2 YYREEE come from the germline V gene (reference sequence).

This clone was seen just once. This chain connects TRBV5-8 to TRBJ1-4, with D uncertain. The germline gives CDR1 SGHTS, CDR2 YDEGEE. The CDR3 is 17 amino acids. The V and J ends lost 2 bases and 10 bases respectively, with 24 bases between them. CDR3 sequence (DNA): TGTGCCAGCAGCTTCTCCCCATCCAGGTTTACGGCCGCAAAACTGTTTTTT. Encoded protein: CASSFSPSRFTAAKLFF.

CDR3 nucleotide sequence: TGTGCCAGCAGCTTGTGGACTAGCATTTATTCCTACGAGCAGTACTTC. It yields the protein CASSLWTSIYSYEQYF. The chain combines TRBV5-6 with TRBJ2-7, with 8 positions matching TRBD2. The CDR3 is 16 residues long. CDR1 and CDR2 from the germline V gene are SGHDT and YYEEEE. The ends lost 1 base at V and 1 base at J; junction bases unmatched: 7. Full variable domain (remainder filled in from reference TRBV5-6 and TRBJ2-7): DAGVTQSPTHLIKTRGQQVTLRCSPKSGHDTVSWYQQALGQGPQFIFQYYEEEERQRGNFPDRFSGHQFPNYSSELNVNALLLGDSALYLCASSLWTSIYSYEQYFGPGTRLTVT.

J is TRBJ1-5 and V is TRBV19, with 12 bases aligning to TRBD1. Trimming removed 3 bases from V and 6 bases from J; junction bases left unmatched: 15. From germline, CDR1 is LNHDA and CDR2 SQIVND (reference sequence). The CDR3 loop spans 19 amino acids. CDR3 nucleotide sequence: TGTGCCAGTAGTATTTTTAGGGACAGGGGGCGGTCAACTCCTCAGCCCCAGCATTTT. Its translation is CASSIFRDRGRSTPQPQHF. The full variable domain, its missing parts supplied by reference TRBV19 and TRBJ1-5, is DGGITQSPKYLFRKEGQNVTLSCEQNLNHDAMYWYRQDPGQGLRLIYYSQIVNDFQKGDIAEGYSVSREKKESFPLTVTSAQKNPTAFYLCASSIFRDRGRSTPQPQHFGDGTRLSIL.

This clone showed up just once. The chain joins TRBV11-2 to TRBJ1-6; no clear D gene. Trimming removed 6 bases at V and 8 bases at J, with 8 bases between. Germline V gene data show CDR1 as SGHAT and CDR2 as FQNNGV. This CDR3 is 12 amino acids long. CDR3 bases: TGTGCCAGCAGACAAACGGATTCACCCCTCCACTTT. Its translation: CASRQTDSPLHF.

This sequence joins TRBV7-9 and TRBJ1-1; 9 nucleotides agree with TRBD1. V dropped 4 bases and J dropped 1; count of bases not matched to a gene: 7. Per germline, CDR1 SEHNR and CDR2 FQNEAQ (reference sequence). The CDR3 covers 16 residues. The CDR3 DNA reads TGTGCCAGCAGCTACACCGCGGGACAGGGGAACACTGAAGCTTTCTTT. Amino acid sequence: CASSYTAGQGNTEAFF.